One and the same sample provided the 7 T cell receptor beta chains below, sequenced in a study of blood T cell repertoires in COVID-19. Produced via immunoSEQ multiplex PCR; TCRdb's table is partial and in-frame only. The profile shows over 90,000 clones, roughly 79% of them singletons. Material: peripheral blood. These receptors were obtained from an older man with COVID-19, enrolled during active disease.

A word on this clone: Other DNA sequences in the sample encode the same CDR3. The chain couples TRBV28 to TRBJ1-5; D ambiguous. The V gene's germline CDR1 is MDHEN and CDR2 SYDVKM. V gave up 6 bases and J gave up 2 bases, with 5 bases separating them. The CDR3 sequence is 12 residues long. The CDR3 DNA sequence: TGTGCCAGCAGGGCAGGCAATCAGCCCCAGCATTTT. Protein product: CASRAGNQPQHF.

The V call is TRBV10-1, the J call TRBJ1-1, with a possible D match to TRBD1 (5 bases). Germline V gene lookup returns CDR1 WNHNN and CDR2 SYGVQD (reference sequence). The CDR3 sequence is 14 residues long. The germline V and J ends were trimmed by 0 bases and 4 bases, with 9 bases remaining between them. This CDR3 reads CASSESPGSTEAFF. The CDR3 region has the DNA TGCGCCAGCAGTGAGTCTCCAGGGTCCACTGAAGCTTTCTTT.

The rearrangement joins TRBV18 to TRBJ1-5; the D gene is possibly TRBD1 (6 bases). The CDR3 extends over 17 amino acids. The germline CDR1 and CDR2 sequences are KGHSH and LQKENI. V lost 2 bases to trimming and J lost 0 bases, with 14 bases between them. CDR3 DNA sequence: TGTGCCAGCTCACCAACAGGACAGACCCTTAGCAATCAGCCCCAGCATTTT. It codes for CASSPTGQTLSNQPQHF.

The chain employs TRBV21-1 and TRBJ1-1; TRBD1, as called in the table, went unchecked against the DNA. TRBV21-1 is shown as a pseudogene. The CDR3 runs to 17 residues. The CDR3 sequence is CASSKGVWDNSDTEAFF. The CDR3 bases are TGTGCCAGCAGCAAAGGGGTTTGGGACAATTCGGACACTGAAGCTTTCTTT.

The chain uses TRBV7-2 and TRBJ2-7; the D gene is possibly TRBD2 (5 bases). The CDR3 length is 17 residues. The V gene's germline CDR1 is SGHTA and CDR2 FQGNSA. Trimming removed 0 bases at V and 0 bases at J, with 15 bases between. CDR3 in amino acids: CASSLASTRGSSYEQYF. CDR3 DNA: TGTGCCAGCAGCTTAGCATCGACCCGGGGATCCTCCTACGAGCAGTACTTC.

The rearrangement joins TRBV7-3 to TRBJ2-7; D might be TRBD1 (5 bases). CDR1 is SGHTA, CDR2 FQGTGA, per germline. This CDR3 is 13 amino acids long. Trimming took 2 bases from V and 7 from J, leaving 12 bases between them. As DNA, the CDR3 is TGTGCCAGCAGCTTAGGGGCCTACGGGGAGCAGTACTTC. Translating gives CASSLGAYGEQYF.

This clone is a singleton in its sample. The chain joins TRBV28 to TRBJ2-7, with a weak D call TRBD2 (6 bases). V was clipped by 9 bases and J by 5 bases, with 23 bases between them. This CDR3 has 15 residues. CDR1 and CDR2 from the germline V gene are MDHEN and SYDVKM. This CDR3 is CASGAVWGGGDEQYF. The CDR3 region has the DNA TGTGCCAGTGGAGCCGTCTGGGGCGGAGGGGACGAGCAGTACTTC.